Shown below are 12 T cell receptor beta chains from a single sample sequenced in a study of cytomegalovirus exposure and HLA in healthy donors. The PCR used 60 Vbeta and 13 Jbeta primers. The method was immunoSEQ multiplex PCR; TCRdb's version includes in-frame clones alone and lacks a portion of them. The table records more than 150,000 clones, roughly 82% of them present only once. Input material: PBMCs. The receptors derive from a man aged 40-50 years in good health and CMV-seronegative.

V gene TRBV5-1 combines with J gene TRBJ2-5; D may be TRBD1 (6 bases). The CDR3 loop spans 16 amino acids. V was cut by 4 bases and J by 4 bases, with 20 bases left in between. The germline CDR1 and CDR2 sequences are SGHRS and YFSETQ. CDR3 nucleotide sequence: TGCGCCAGCAGCGCCAAGGGACAATTTTGGGCAGAGACCCAGTACTTC. Amino acids: CASSAKGQFWAETQYF.

This clone was counted between two and nine times. The gene calls are TRBV19 and TRBJ1-1; 7 bases agree with TRBD1. The CDR3 is 15 amino acids. V lost 3 bases to trimming and J lost 7 bases; unmatched junction nucleotides: 11. Germline V gene data show CDR1 as LNHDA and CDR2 as SQIVND (reference sequence). The CDR3 spells CASSILAGGRIEAFF. Written as DNA, the CDR3 is TGTGCCAGTAGTATTCTCGCAGGGGGAAGAATTGAAGCTTTCTTT.

The CDR3 loop is CASSQDNRVHQPQHF. The CDR3 DNA is TGTGCCAGCAGCCAAGACAACAGGGTTCATCAGCCCCAGCATTTT. This rearrangement joins TRBV4-2 to TRBJ1-5; a weak D match, TRBD1 (6 bases). Trimming removed 0 bases from V and 5 bases from J, with 11 bases in between. The CDR3 is 15 amino acids. Germline V gene lookup returns CDR1 LGHNA and CDR2 YNFKEQ.

This clone was seen only once. This chain links TRBV28 with TRBJ2-1, with D perhaps TRBD2 (7 bases). The CDR3 length is 15 residues. Trimming cost V 3 bases and J 3 bases, with 12 bases left between them. In germline, CDR1 is MDHEN, CDR2 SYDVKM. The DNA of the CDR3 is TGTGCCAGCAGTTTCGGGGGGCTTGGCTACAATGAGCAGTTCTTC. Encoded protein: CASSFGGLGYNEQFF.

This clone was counted a few times. The genes are TRBV2 and TRBJ2-3; D is ambiguous. There are 14 residues in the CDR3. The V end was cut by 7 bases, the J end by 0 bases, with 11 bases between. The germline V gene encodes CDR1 SNHLY and CDR2 FYNNEI. CDR3 protein: CASKLWRSTDTQYF. CDR3 coding DNA: TGTGCCAGCAAGCTTTGGCGGAGCACAGATACGCAGTATTTT.

V and J are TRBV12-5 and TRBJ2-1, with TRBD2 matching over 9 bases. The germline CDR1 and CDR2 sequences are LGHNT and FRNRAP. The CDR3 is made up of 15 amino acids. V trimming: 5 bases; J trimming: 6 bases; junction bases outside the gene matches: 8. As DNA, the CDR3 is TGTGCTAGTGGTCTAATAGCGGGAGTAGGCAATGAGCAGTTCTTC. As protein: CASGLIAGVGNEQFF.

The chain is built from TRBV9 and TRBJ2-5; 11 bases fit TRBD2. There are 16 residues in the CDR3. The J segment lost 5 bases and the V segment lost 0 bases, leaving 6 bases of the junction unmatched. CDR1 SGDLS and CDR2 YYNGEE come from the germline V gene. CDR3 DNA: TGTGCCAGCAGCGTAGATGTAGCGGGAGGGGGCGAGACCCAGTACTTC. The encoded protein is CASSVDVAGGGETQYF.

The V and J genes are TRBV6-6 and TRBJ1-1, with D tentatively TRBD1 (6 bases). The germline CDR1 and CDR2 sequences are MNHNY and SVGAGI (reference sequence). The germline V and J ends were trimmed by 7 bases and 3 bases, with 15 bases remaining between them. The CDR3 is made up of 14 amino acids. DNA for the CDR3: TGTGCCAGCAACAAAAAGGGGGAGTACACTGAAGCTTTCTTT. Amino acid sequence: CASNKKGEYTEAFF.

J is TRBJ2-2 and V is TRBV28; possibly TRBD2 for D (6 bases). Germline V gives CDR1 MDHEN, CDR2 SYDVKM. V dropped 8 bases and J dropped 7 bases, with 17 bases sitting between them. This CDR3 is built from 14 residues. This CDR3 reads CASLASGGRGELFF. DNA of the CDR3: TGTGCCAGCTTGGCCTCCGGAGGGCGCGGGGAGCTGTTTTTT.

The chain employs TRBV5-1 and TRBJ1-2, with a weak D call TRBD1 (5 bases). The CDR3 has 14 residues. Per the germline V gene, CDR1 is SGHRS and CDR2 is YFSETQ. The ends were cut back, 4 bases at V and 7 bases at J, with 17 bases in the middle. CDR3: CASSDEGRVPGYTF. Written as DNA, the CDR3 is TGCGCCAGCAGCGATGAAGGCAGGGTACCTGGCTACACCTTC.

The rearrangement uses TRBV28 and TRBJ2-4; TRBD2 is a possible D gene (5 bases). The germline CDR1 and CDR2 sequences are MDHEN and SYDVKM. The V end was cut by 4 bases, the J end by 0 bases, with 7 bases between. The CDR3 is 14 residues long. This chain's CDR3 is CASSWAGAKNIQYF. Written as DNA, the CDR3 is TGTGCCAGCAGTTGGGCGGGAGCCAAAAACATTCAGTACTTC.

The chain's CDR3 is CASSRRTGGYNEQFF. In DNA, the CDR3 is TGTGCCAGTAGTCGAAGGACAGGAGGGTACAATGAGCAGTTCTTC. The chain has TRBV19 and TRBJ2-1; D might be TRBD1 (7 bases). Per the germline V gene, CDR1 is LNHDA and CDR2 is SQIVND (reference sequence). The V and J ends lost 5 bases and 4 bases respectively, with 15 bases between them. CDR3 size: 15 residues.